This T cell receptor (beta chain) was found in a study of T cells expressing NK-cell markers. Background on the study: According to the study, TCR beta repertoires originated from sorted CD3+CD56+NKG2C+, CD3+CD56+NKG2C- and CD3+CD56-NKG2C+ T cells.

Production of TCR beta cDNA relied on 5'RACE template switching with UMIs. TCRdb re-called the 5' RACE reads; one entry per CDR3 protein, DNA not given. The table lists 440,000 or so distinct CDR3 sequences, with less than 7.5% in the top ten. The germline CDR1 and CDR2 sequences are LNHNV and YYDKDF (reference sequence). This CDR3 spans 13 amino acids. The sequence was obtained from a woman between 18 and 75 years old in good health. Input material: blood T cells: a sorted CD56 or NKG2C T cell subset, CD4+ or CD8+ T cells, or bulk PBMC T cells (not recorded which). This chain uses TRBV15 with TRBJ2-1. This CDR3 is CATSPNWGNEQFF.